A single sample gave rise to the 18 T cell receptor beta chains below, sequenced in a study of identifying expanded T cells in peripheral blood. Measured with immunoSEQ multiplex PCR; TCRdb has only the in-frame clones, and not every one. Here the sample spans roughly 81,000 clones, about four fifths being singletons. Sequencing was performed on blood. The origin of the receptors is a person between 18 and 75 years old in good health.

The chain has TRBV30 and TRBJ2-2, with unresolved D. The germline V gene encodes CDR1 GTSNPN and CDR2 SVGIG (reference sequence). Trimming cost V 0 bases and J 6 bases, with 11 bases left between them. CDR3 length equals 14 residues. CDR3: CAWSVSSISGELFF. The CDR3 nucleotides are TGTGCCTGGAGTGTATCGAGCATCTCCGGGGAGCTGTTTTTT.

The CDR3 here is CASSLEPPGQSDNQPQHF. DNA of the CDR3: TGTGCCAGCAGCTTAGAGCCTCCGGGACAGTCCGACAATCAGCCCCAGCATTTT. The genes are TRBV7-6 and TRBJ1-5; 7 bases map to TRBD1. Germline V gives CDR1 SGHVS, CDR2 FNYEAQ. J was trimmed by 3 bases and V by 1 base; bases with no gene match: 12. The CDR3 consists of 18 residues.

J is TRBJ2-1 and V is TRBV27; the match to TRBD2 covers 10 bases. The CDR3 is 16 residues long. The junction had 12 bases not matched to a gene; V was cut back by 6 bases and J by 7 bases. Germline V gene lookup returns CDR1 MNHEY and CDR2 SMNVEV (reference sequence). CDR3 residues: CASRESRLAGVNEQFF. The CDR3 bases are TGTGCCAGCAGGGAGAGCCGCCTAGCGGGAGTGAATGAGCAGTTCTTC.

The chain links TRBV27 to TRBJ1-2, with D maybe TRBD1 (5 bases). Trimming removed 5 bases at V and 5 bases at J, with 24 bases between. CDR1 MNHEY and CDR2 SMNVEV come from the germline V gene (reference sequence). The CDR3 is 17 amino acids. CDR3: CASSGIPGTAALYGYTF. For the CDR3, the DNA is TGTGCCAGCAGTGGGATTCCTGGGACCGCGGCATTATATGGCTACACCTTC.

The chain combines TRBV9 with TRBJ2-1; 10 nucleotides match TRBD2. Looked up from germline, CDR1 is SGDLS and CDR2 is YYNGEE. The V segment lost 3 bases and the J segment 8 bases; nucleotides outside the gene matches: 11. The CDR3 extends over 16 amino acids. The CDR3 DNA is TGTGCCAGCAGCGGGGCCACTAGCGGGAAAGTCTATGAGCAGTTCTTC. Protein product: CASSGATSGKVYEQFF.

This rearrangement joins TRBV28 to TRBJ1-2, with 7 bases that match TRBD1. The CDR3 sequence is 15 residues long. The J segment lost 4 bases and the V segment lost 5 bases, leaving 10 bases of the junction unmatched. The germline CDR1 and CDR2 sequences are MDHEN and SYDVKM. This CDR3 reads CASSKDRVGVYGYTF. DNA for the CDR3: TGTGCCAGCAGTAAAGACAGGGTGGGTGTCTATGGCTACACCTTC.

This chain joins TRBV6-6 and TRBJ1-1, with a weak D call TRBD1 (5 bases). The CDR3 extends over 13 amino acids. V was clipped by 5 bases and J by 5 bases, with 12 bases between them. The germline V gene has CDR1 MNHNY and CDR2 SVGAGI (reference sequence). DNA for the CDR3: TGTGCCAGCAGTCAGATCGAGGGGACTGAAGCTTTCTTT. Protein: CASSQIEGTEAFF.

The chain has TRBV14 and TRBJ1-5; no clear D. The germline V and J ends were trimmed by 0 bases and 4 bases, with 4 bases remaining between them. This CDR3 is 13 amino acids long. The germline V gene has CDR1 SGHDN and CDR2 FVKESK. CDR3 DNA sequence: TGTGCCAGCAGCCAAGACAGTAATCAGCCCCAGCATTTT. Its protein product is CASSQDSNQPQHF.

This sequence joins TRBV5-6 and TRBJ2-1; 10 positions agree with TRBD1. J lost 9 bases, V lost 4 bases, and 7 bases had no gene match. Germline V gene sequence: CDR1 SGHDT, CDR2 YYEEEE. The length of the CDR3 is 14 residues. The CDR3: CASSPGTGEREQFF. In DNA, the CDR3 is TGTGCCAGCAGCCCCGGGACAGGGGAACGTGAGCAGTTCTTC.

The CDR3 DNA reads as TGTGCCAGCAGCGTAAGTCGACCTAGCGGACTATCCTACAATGAGCAGTTCTTC. Translating gives CASSVSRPSGLSYNEQFF. The gene calls are TRBV9 and TRBJ2-1, with TRBD2 identical over 7 bases. Germline V gene sequence: CDR1 SGDLS, CDR2 YYNGEE. The CDR3 spans 18 residues. With V trimmed by 1 base and J by 1 base, 11 bases remained unmatched.

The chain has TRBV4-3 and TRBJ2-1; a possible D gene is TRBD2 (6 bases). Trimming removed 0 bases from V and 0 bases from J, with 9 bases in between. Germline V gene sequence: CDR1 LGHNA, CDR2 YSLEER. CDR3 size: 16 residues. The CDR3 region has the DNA TGCGCCAGCAGCCAAGATGGGGGGTTCTCCTACAATGAGCAGTTCTTC. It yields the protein CASSQDGGFSYNEQFF.

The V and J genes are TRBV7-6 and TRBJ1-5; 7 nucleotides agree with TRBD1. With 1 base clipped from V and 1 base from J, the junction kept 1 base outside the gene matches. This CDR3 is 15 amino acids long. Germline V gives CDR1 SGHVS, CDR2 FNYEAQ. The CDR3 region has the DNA TGTGCCAGCAGCTTAGAGGGGGCGAGCAATCAGCCCCAGCATTTT. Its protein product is CASSLEGASNQPQHF.

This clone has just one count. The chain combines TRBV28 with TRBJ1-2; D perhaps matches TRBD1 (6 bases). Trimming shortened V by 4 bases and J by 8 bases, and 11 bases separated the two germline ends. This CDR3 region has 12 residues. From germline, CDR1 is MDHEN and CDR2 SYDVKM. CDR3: CASSSTGRGYTF. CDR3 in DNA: TGTGCCAGCAGTTCGACAGGAAGAGGCTACACCTTC.

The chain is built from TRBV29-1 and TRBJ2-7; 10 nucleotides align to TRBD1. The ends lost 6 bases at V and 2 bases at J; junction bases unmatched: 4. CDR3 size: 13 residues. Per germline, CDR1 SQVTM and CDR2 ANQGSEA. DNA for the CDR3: TGCAGCGTGACGGGACAGGGGCCCTACGAGCAGTACTTC. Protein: CSVTGQGPYEQYF.

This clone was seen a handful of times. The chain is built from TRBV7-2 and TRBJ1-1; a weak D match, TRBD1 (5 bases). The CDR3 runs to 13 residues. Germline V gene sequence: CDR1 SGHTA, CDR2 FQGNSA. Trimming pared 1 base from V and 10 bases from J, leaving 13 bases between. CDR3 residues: CASSLGGQGGAFF. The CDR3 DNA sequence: TGTGCCAGCAGCTTAGGAGGGCAGGGAGGAGCTTTCTTT.

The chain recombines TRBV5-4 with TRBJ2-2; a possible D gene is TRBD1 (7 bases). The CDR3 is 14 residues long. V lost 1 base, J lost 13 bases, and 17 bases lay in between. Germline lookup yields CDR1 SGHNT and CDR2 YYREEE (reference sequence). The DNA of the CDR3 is TGTGCCAGCAGCTTGTTCCAGGGGGGCGCGGGGCTGTTTTTT. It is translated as CASSLFQGGAGLFF.

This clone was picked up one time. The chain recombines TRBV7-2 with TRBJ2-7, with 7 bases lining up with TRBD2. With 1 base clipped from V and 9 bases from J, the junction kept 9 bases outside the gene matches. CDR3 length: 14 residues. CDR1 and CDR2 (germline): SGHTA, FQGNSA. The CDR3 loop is CASSLGGVAGWQYF. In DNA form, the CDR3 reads TGTGCCAGCAGCTTAGGGGGGGTAGCGGGCTGGCAGTACTTC.

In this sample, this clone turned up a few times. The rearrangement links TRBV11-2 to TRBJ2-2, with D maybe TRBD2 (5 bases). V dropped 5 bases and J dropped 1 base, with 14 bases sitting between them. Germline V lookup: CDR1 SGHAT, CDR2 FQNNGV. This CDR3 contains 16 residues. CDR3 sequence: CASSPQPGGNTGELFF. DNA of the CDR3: TGTGCCAGCAGCCCACAACCTGGAGGGAACACCGGGGAGCTGTTTTTT.